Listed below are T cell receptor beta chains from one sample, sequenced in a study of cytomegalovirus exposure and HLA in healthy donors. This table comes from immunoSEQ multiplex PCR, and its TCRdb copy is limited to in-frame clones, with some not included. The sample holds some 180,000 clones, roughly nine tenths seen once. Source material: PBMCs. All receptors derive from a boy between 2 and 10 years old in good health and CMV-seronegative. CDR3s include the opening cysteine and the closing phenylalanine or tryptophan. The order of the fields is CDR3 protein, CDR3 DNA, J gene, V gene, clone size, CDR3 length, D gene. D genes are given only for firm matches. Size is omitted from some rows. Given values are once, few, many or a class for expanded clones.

CASSVNRGPYGYTF,TGTGCCAGCAGCGTTAACAGGGGGCCGTATGGCTACACCTTC,TRBJ1-2,TRBV7-9,-,14,TRBD1
CASRSQGSSEQYF,TGTGCCAGCAGATCTCAGGGTTCGTCCGAGCAGTACTTC,TRBJ2-7,TRBV6-5,-,13,-
CASSLPGQPNQPQHF,TGTGCCAGCAGTTTGCCCGGACAGCCAAATCAGCCCCAGCATTTT,TRBJ1-5,TRBV28,-,15,-
CASSLGGAGSSTDTQYF,TGTGCCAGCAGCTTGGGTGGAGCGGGTAGTAGCACAGATACGCAGTATTTT,TRBJ2-3,TRBV5-4,once,17,-
CASSYPYTGGQGGNTEAFF,TGTGCCAGCAGTTATCCTTATACAGGGGGTCAGGGGGGGAACACTGAAGCTTTCTTT,TRBJ1-1,TRBV28,-,19,TRBD1
CASSLGASGELFF,TGTGCCAGCAGCCTAGGAGCCTCCGGGGAGCTGTTTTTT,TRBJ2-2,TRBV7-6,few,13,-
CASSKPFGTSDRHEQFF,TGTGCCAGCAGCAAGCCTTTCGGGACTAGTGATCGTCATGAGCAGTTCTTC,TRBJ2-1,TRBV21-1,-,17,-
CASSPTGHSQPQHF,TGTGCCAGCTCACCAACGGGACACTCACAGCCCCAGCATTTT,TRBJ1-5,TRBV18,few,14,-
CASSSTSGGGETQYF,TGCGCCAGCAGCTCGACTAGCGGGGGAGGAGAGACCCAGTACTTC,TRBJ2-5,TRBV5-1,-,15,TRBD2
CASSPKPTTNEKLFF,TGTGCCAGCAGCCCAAAACCTACAACTAATGAAAAACTGTTTTTT,TRBJ1-4,TRBV13,once,15,-
CASSLQADNEQFF,TGCGCCAGCAGCTTACAGGCGGACAATGAGCAGTTCTTC,TRBJ2-1,TRBV5-1,-,13,-
CASSLEVGGPGNTIYF,TGTGCCAGCAGCTTAGAGGTCGGAGGTCCTGGAAACACCATATATTTT,TRBJ1-3,TRBV7-6,-,16,-
CASSFTNYNEQFF,TGTGCCAGCAGTTTTACTAATTACAATGAGCAGTTCTTC,TRBJ2-1,TRBV27,-,13,-
CASSPLGSEAFF,TGTGCCAGCAGCCCCCTTGGCAGTGAAGCTTTCTTT,TRBJ1-1,TRBV7-9,few,12,-
CAWSPTSGNTIYF,TGTGCCTGGAGTCCCACTTCTGGAAACACCATATATTTT,TRBJ1-3,TRBV30,few,13,-
CASSLGPSDTQYF,TGTGCCAGCAGCTTAGGTCCTTCAGATACGCAGTATTTT,TRBJ2-3,TRBV11-3,-,13,-
CASSQLLFGGFGEQYF,TGCGCCAGCAGTCAATTACTTTTCGGGGGTTTTGGCGAGCAGTACTTC,TRBJ2-7,TRBV23-1,-,16,-
CASSMGQSYGYTF,TGTGCCAGCAGTATGGGACAGTCCTATGGCTACACCTTC,TRBJ1-2,TRBV6-1,-,13,TRBD1
CASSAALTYEQYF,TGTGCCAGTAGTGCGGCTCTCACCTACGAGCAGTACTTC,TRBJ2-7,TRBV19,-,13,-
CATSPRSASSYGYTF,TGTGCCACTTCCCCAAGGAGTGCCTCCTCCTATGGCTACACCTTC,TRBJ1-2,TRBV28,once,15,-
CARRIWGPLVKLFF,TGTGCCAGGAGGATTTGGGGGCCGCTAGTCAAACTGTTTTTT,TRBJ1-4,TRBV6-1,once,14,-
CASSSEESSYNEQFF,TGTGCCAGCAGCTCGGAGGAGAGCTCCTACAATGAGCAGTTCTTC,TRBJ2-1,TRBV5-4,-,15,-
CASSMTGYSYEQYF,TGTGCCAGCAGTATGACAGGGTATTCCTACGAGCAGTACTTC,TRBJ2-7,TRBV28,-,14,TRBD1
CAWSATGVKNSPLHF,TGTGCCTGGAGCGCGACAGGGGTAAAAAATTCACCCCTCCACTTT,TRBJ1-6,TRBV30,-,15,TRBD1
CASSAHMNTEAFF,TGTGCCAGCAGCGCCCACATGAACACTGAAGCTTTCTTT,TRBJ1-1,TRBV7-8,-,13,-
CASQGTSGSLHEQYF,TGTGCCAGCCAGGGGACTAGCGGGAGTCTCCACGAGCAGTACTTC,TRBJ2-7,TRBV28,-,15,TRBD2
CASMPAQGANQPQHF,TGTGCCAGCATGCCGGCACAGGGAGCCAATCAGCCCCAGCATTTT,TRBJ1-5,TRBV6-5,once,15,-